One and the same sample provided the 25 T cell receptor beta chains below, sequenced in a study of shared clonotypes between healthy human individuals. TCRdb's table, derived via immunoSEQ multiplex PCR, lists solely in-frame clones and lacks some. The sample includes about 1 million clones, under 80% seen only once; the top ten take over 1.3%. Sequencing was carried out using memory CD4+ T cells sorted from blood. The sample's subset: CD45RA-negative fraction. The receptors originated from a man between 18 and 29 years old in good health.

The chain couples TRBV18 to TRBJ2-5, with a weak D call TRBD1 (5 bases). Gene TRBJ2-7 matches the end of the DNA better, so the J call may be wrong. Germline values: CDR1 KGHSH, CDR2 LQKENI. This CDR3 is built from 16 residues. This CDR3 reads CASSPPSRENSYEQYF. Here the CDR3 DNA reads TGTGCCAGCTCACCACCATCCAGGGAAAATAGCTACGAGCAGTACTTC.

The J gene is TRBJ2-2, the V gene TRBV19; TRBD1 might be the D (5 bases). CDR1 LNHDA and CDR2 SQIVND come from the germline V gene (reference sequence). The CDR3 is 13 residues long. Between the trimmed V and J ends, which lost 4 bases and 4 bases, there was a span of 7 bases. CDR3 sequence (DNA): TGTGCCAGTAGTACCCAGGGCACCGGGGAGCTGTTTTTT. It encodes CASSTQGTGELFF.

The chain employs TRBV14 and TRBJ1-1; D uncertain. The length of the CDR3 is 16 residues. Trimming cost V 0 bases and J 0 bases, with 11 bases left between them. Germline V gives CDR1 SGHDN, CDR2 FVKESK. CDR3 nucleotides: TGTGCCAGCAGCCAAGACACGGGCCTCATGAACACTGAAGCTTTCTTT. It specifies CASSQDTGLMNTEAFF.

The rearrangement uses TRBV29-1 and TRBJ2-3; maybe TRBD2 (6 bases). This CDR3 contains 12 residues. CDR1 is SQVTM, CDR2 ANQGSEA, per germline. The V end lost 5 bases, the J end lost 3 bases, and 9 bases lay between the germline ends. The CDR3 loop reads CSVSGGTDTQYF. CDR3 nucleotides: TGCAGCGTTTCCGGGGGAACAGATACGCAGTATTTT.

This clone has only a few counts. The genes are TRBV4-3 and TRBJ1-4; D is perhaps TRBD1 (6 bases). V lost 4 bases to trimming and J lost 14 bases, with 17 bases between them. Germline V CDR1 and CDR2: LGHNA, YSLEER. The CDR3 length is 13 residues. The CDR3 loop is CASSPDRNRGLFF. For the CDR3, the DNA is TGCGCCAGCAGCCCCGACAGGAACCGAGGGCTGTTTTTT.

The gene calls are TRBV30 and TRBJ1-6; a possible D gene is TRBD1 (6 bases). This CDR3 comprises 14 residues. Trimming removed 1 base at V and 9 bases at J, with 13 bases between. The germline V gene encodes CDR1 GTSNPN and CDR2 SVGIG (reference sequence). CDR3 region: CAWSAGDRSSPLHF. The CDR3 DNA sequence: TGTGCCTGGAGTGCCGGCGACAGGTCTTCACCCCTCCACTTT.

This sequence joins TRBV5-1 and TRBJ1-5, with unresolved D. Germline V gene data show CDR1 as SGHRS and CDR2 as YFSETQ. This CDR3 has 16 residues. V was cut by 0 bases and J by 2 bases, with 12 bases left in between. CDR3 region: CASSLGVGQGNQPQHF. CDR3 nucleotides: TGCGCCAGCAGCTTGGGCGTAGGGCAGGGCAATCAGCCCCAGCATTTT.

V gene TRBV5-1 combines with J gene TRBJ1-1, with D possibly TRBD1 on 5 matching bases. CDR1 is SGHRS, CDR2 YFSETQ, per germline. V was pared by 0 bases and J by 0 bases, with 12 bases between. This CDR3 contains 16 residues. CDR3 sequence reads: CASSLVRLGVNTEAFF. In DNA form, the CDR3 reads TGCGCCAGCAGCTTGGTTAGGCTAGGGGTGAACACTGAAGCTTTCTTT.

The chain joins TRBV25-1 to TRBJ1-1; D call uncertain. The ends were cut back, 5 bases at V and 3 bases at J, with 4 bases in the middle. Germline values: CDR1 MGHDK, CDR2 SYGVNS. The CDR3 is 11 residues long. In DNA form, the CDR3 reads TGTGCCAGCAGTTGGTACACTGAAGCTTTCTTT. This codes for CASSWYTEAFF.

DNA of the CDR3: TGTGCCAGTAGTATTTCCAGGGGAGTCAATCAGCCCCAGCATTTT. Translating gives CASSISRGVNQPQHF. The rearrangement joins TRBV19 to TRBJ1-5; weak D call: TRBD1 (6 bases). The CDR3 runs to 15 residues. V shed 3 bases and J shed 3 bases, with 12 bases lying between them. The V gene's germline CDR1 is LNHDA and CDR2 SQIVND (reference sequence).

The CDR3 region is CAISIRQGQGNTIYF. CDR3 DNA sequence: TGTGCCATCAGTATTCGACAGGGTCAAGGAAACACCATATATTTT. J is TRBJ1-3 and V is TRBV10-3; TRBD1 agrees at 7 bases. The CDR3 runs 15 residues. The J segment lost 4 bases and the V segment lost 5 bases, leaving 8 bases of the junction unmatched. Germline values: CDR1 ENHRY, CDR2 SYGVKD.

V usage is TRBV30 and J usage is TRBJ2-5; the D gene could be TRBD1 or TRBD2 (5 bases each). Trimming took 0 bases from V and 9 from J, leaving 17 bases between them. CDR1 and CDR2 from the germline V gene are GTSNPN and SVGIG (reference sequence). CDR3 size: 14 residues. The CDR3 reads CAWSVGASSRSQYF. The CDR3 nucleotides are TGTGCCTGGAGTGTCGGGGCATCGTCGAGGTCCCAGTACTTC.

The genes are TRBV7-2 and TRBJ1-5; D unresolved. Trimming took off 5 bases at V and 4 bases at J, with 9 bases between the two ends. Looked up from germline, CDR1 is SGHTA and CDR2 is FQGNSA. The length of the CDR3 is 13 residues. The CDR3 coding sequence is TGTGCCAGCAGCCCGCGGCTGAATCAGCCCCAGCATTTT. Protein sequence: CASSPRLNQPQHF.

This clone was counted only a few times. J is TRBJ2-1 and V is TRBV14; D remains ambiguous. The CDR3 is made up of 18 amino acids. Trimming pared 4 bases from V and 5 bases from J, leaving 24 bases between. The germline V gene has CDR1 SGHDN and CDR2 FVKESK. The DNA for the CDR3 is TGTGCCAGCAGCCGAACGATACGACCCCCGAGGTTGGACAATGAGCAGTTCTTC. Its protein is CASSRTIRPPRLDNEQFF.

J is TRBJ1-3 and V is TRBV10-3; 8 bases are shared with TRBD1. The V segment lost 7 bases and the J segment 0 bases; nucleotides outside the gene matches: 8. The CDR3 sequence is 16 residues long. The germline CDR1 and CDR2 sequences are ENHRY and SYGVKD. The CDR3 coding sequence is TGTGCCATCACCACGGGACAGGTTCCCTCTGGAAACACCATATATTTT. Translated: CAITTGQVPSGNTIYF.

The chain joins TRBV28 to TRBJ2-7; the match to TRBD1 covers 10 bases. The CDR3 length is 15 residues. Germline-derived CDR1 and CDR2 are MDHEN and SYDVKM. The V segment lost 4 bases and the J segment 3 bases; nucleotides outside the gene matches: 6. In nucleotides, the CDR3 is TGTGCCAGCAGTTCCTCCGGGACAGGGGACTACGAGCAGTACTTC. Its translation: CASSSSGTGDYEQYF.

This clone was seen only a few times. This chain uses TRBV9 with TRBJ1-4; D gene ambiguous. CDR1 is SGDLS, CDR2 YYNGEE, per germline. V lost 4 bases to trimming and J lost 6 bases, with 7 bases between them. This CDR3 has 12 amino acids. CDR3 coding DNA: TGTGCCAGCAGCTTTCCAGATGAAAAACTGTTTTTT. Its protein product is CASSFPDEKLFF.

The chain joins TRBV6-6 to TRBJ2-7, with D uncertain. Trimming left V 5 bases short and J 4 bases short, with 12 bases between. Germline assignment: CDR1 MNHNY and CDR2 SVGAGI (reference sequence). This CDR3 spans 13 amino acids. CDR3 in DNA: TGTGCCAGCAGTCGCTTGACGAGGTACGAGCAGTACTTC. Translated: CASSRLTRYEQYF.

This clone was found a few times. The chain uses TRBV10-1 and TRBJ2-2, with no clear D. The germline V and J ends were trimmed by 6 bases and 0 bases, with 8 bases remaining between them. This CDR3 spans 14 amino acids. Per germline, CDR1 WNHNN and CDR2 SYGVQD (reference sequence). The CDR3 nucleotides read TGCGCCAGCAGGACACTCCCGAACACCGGGGAGCTGTTTTTT. Its translation is CASRTLPNTGELFF.

The chain carries TRBV5-6 and TRBJ1-5, with TRBD1 as a possible D gene (5 bases). This CDR3 has 14 residues. The V gene lost 1 base and the J gene lost 3 bases, with 8 bases spanning the gap. Germline V gene data show CDR1 as SGHDT and CDR2 as YYEEEE. The CDR3 DNA follows: TGTGCCAGCAGCTTGAACAGGAACAATCAGCCCCAGCATTTT. As protein: CASSLNRNNQPQHF.

This rearrangement joins TRBV9 to TRBJ2-3, with D unresolved. CDR1 SGDLS and CDR2 YYNGEE come from the germline V gene. CDR3 size: 16 residues. V was trimmed by 1 base and J by 1 base, leaving 13 bases between them. The CDR3 DNA is TGTGCCAGCAGCGTATGGGTCAACACAGGCACAGATACGCAGTATTTT. Translation: CASSVWVNTGTDTQYF.

This chain links TRBV30 with TRBJ1-1; 7 bases fit TRBD1. V shed 3 bases and J 7 bases; nucleotides not matched to a gene: 14. The CDR3 is 15 amino acids. The germline V gene encodes CDR1 GTSNPN and CDR2 SVGIG (reference sequence). CDR3 region: CAWRTSGRGVREAFF. The CDR3 DNA follows: TGTGCCTGGAGGACGTCGGGCAGGGGGGTACGTGAAGCTTTCTTT.

This rearrangement joins TRBV9 to TRBJ2-1; D is possibly TRBD1 (6 bases). This CDR3 comprises 16 residues. Deletions cut 0 bases from V and 8 bases from J, with 18 bases between. The V gene's germline CDR1 is SGDLS and CDR2 YYNGEE. CDR3 in amino acids: CASSVGGGSTHDEQFF. The CDR3 DNA follows: TGTGCCAGCAGCGTAGGAGGGGGATCCACTCATGATGAGCAGTTCTTC.

As regards this clone: The identical CDR3 is also encoded by other nucleotide sequences in the sample. The rearrangement joins TRBV5-1 to TRBJ1-2; D is possibly TRBD1 (5 bases). Germline lookup yields CDR1 SGHRS and CDR2 YFSETQ. CDR3 size: 13 residues. The V end lost 1 base, the J end lost 3 bases, and 7 bases lay between the germline ends. CDR3 loop: CASSLSGDYGYTF. The CDR3 DNA is TGCGCCAGCAGCTTGTCGGGGGACTATGGCTACACCTTC.

The chain joins TRBV7-8 to TRBJ2-3; tentative D call: TRBD2 (7 bases). The germline CDR1 and CDR2 sequences are SGHVS and FQNEAQ. V was cut by 4 bases and J by 6 bases, with 20 bases left in between. The CDR3 length is 16 residues. CDR3 protein: CASSSLQRGGGDTQYF. CDR3 sequence (DNA): TGTGCCAGCAGCTCCCTCCAGCGGGGAGGGGGGGATACGCAGTATTTT. The full variable domain, in which reference TRBV7-8 and TRBJ2-3 provide the parts outside the CDR3, is GAGVSQSPRYKVAKRGQDVALRCDPISGHVSLFWYQQALGQGPEFLTYFQNEAQLDKSGLPSDRFFAERPEGSVSTLKIQRTQQEDSAVYLCASSSLQRGGGDTQYFGPGTRLTVL.